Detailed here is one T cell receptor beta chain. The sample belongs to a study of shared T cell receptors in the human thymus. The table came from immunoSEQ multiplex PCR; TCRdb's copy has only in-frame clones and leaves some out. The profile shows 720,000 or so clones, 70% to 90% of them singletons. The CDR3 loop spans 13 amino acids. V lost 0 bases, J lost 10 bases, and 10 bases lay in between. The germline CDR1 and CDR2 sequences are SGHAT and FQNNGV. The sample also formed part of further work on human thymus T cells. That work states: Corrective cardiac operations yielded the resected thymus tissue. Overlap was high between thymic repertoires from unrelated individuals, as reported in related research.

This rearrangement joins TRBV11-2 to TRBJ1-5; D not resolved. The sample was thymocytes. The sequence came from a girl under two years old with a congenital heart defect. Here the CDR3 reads CASSLEVWSPQHF. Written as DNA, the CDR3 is TGTGCCAGCAGCTTAGAGGTTTGGAGTCCCCAGCATTTT.